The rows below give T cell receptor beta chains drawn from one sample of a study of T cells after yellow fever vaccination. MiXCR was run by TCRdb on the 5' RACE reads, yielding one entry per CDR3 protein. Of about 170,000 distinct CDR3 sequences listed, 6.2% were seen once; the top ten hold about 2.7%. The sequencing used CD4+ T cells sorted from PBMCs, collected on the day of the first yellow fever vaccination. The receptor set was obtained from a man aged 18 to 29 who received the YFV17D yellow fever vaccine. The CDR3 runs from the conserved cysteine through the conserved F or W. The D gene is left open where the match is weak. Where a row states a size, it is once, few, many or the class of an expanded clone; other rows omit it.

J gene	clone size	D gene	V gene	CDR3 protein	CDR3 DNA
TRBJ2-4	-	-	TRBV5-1	CASSPPGVINIQYF	TGCGCCAGCAGCCCACCAGGGGTGATAAACATTCAGTACTTC
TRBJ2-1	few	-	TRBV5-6	CASSSLSGVPSDEQFF	TGTGCCAGCAGCTCCCTTTCCGGGGTGCCAAGCGATGAGCAGTTCTTC
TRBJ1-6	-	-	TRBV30	CACQDGGGQSPLHF	TGTGCCTGTCAAGACGGCGGGGGGCAATCACCCCTCCACTTT
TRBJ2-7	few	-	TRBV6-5	CASSYSGSGQNYEQYF	TGTGCCAGCAGTTACTCGGGGTCGGGACAAAACTACGAGCAGTACTTC
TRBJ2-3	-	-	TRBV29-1	CSVELGDKLLDTQYF	TGCAGCGTTGAATTAGGGGACAAGCTGCTTGATACGCAGTATTTT
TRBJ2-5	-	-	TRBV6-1	CASSWRGRETQYF	TGTGCCAGCAGCTGGCGGGGGCGAGAGACCCAGTACTTC
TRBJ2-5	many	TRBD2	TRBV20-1	CSATGAGGGETQYF	TGCAGTGCTACCGGGGCGGGGGGTGGTGAGACCCAGTACTTC
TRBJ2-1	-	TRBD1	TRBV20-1	CCARDLARDRVYNEQFF	TGCTGTGCTAGAGACTTGGCCCGGGACAGGGTCTACAATGAGCAGTTCTTC
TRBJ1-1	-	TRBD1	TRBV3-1	CASRTLGQGNTEAFF	TGTGCCAGCAGGACCCTTGGACAGGGAAACACTGAAGCTTTCTTT
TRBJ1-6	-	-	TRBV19	CASAPRAGSPLHF	TGTGCCAGTGCCCCCAGGGCTGGGTCACCCCTCCACTTT
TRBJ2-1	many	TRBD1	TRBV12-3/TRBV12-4	CASSPRRQGAFSYNEQFF	TGTGCCAGCAGCCCAAGGAGGCAGGGGGCCTTCTCCTACAATGAGCAGTTCTTC
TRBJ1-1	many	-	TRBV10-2	CASSDRAGTSEAFF	TGCGCCAGCAGTGACCGGGCAGGGACTTCGGAAGCTTTCTTT
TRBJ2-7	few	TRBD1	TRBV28	CASSPSGGAHHYEQYF	TGTGCCAGCAGCCCGTCAGGGGGCGCGCATCACTACGAGCAGTACTTC
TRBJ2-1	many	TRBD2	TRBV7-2	CASSKDNSGGAEDEQFF	TGTGCCAGCAGCAAAGACAATAGCGGGGGGGCTGAAGATGAGCAGTTCTTC
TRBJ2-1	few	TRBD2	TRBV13	CASSLSGRGGYNEQFF	TGTGCCAGCAGCCTGAGCGGGCGGGGGGGCTACAATGAGCAGTTCTTC
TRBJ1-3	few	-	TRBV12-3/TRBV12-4	CASSLFTGNTIYF	TGTGCCAGCAGTTTATTCACTGGAAACACCATATATTTT
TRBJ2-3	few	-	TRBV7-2	CASSLRQTTDTQYF	TGTGCCAGCAGCCTGAGACAGACCACAGATACGCAGTATTTT
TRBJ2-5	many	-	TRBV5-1	CASSYQGEETQYF	TGCGCCAGCAGCTACCAGGGAGAAGAGACCCAGTACTTC
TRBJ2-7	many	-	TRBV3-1	CASSQDRQKAYEQYF	TGTGCCAGCAGCCAAGATCGACAGAAAGCCTACGAGCAGTACTTC
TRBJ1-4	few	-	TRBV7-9	CASSLLGQRGEKLFF	TGTGCCAGCAGCTTACTTGGACAAAGGGGTGAAAAACTGTTTTTT
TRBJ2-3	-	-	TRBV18	CASSPLGREMGTQYF	TGTGCCAGCTCACCTCTGGGCAGGGAAATGGGTACGCAGTATTTT
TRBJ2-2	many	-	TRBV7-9	CARGQAVNTGELFF	TGTGCCAGGGGACAAGCGGTAAACACCGGGGAGCTGTTTTTT
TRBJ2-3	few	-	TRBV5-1	CASSSQRGHTDTQYF	TGCGCCAGCAGCTCTCAGCGGGGACACACAGATACGCAGTATTTT
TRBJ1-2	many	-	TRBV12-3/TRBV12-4	CASSFRPGQSYGYTF	TGTGCCAGCAGTTTTAGGCCCGGACAGAGCTATGGCTACACCTTC
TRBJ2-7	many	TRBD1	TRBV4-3	CASSQDRWTGYDEQYF	TGCGCCAGCAGCCAAGATCGCTGGACAGGGTACGACGAGCAGTACTTC
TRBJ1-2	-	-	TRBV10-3	CAISDRVDENYGYTF	TGTGCCATCAGTGACAGGGTAGACGAGAACTATGGCTACACCTTC
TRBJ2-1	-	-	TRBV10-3	CATRGAAHNEQFF	TGTGCCACCCGAGGAGCGGCCCACAATGAGCAGTTCTTC
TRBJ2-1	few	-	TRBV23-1	CASSQSNRVGEQFF	TGCGCCAGCAGTCAGTCGAACAGGGTCGGTGAGCAGTTCTTC
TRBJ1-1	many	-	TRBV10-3	CAIRSGATEAFF	TGTGCCATCAGATCAGGGGCCACTGAAGCTTTCTTT
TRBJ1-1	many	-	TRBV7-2	CASSLVGFGGTEAFF	TGTGCCAGCAGCTTAGTGGGATTCGGGGGCACTGAAGCTTTCTTT
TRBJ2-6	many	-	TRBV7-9	CASPWGASGANVLTF	TGTGCCAGCCCGTGGGGGGCCTCTGGGGCCAACGTCCTGACTTTC
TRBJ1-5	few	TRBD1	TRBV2	CASSSGTTGHQPQHF	TGTGCCAGCAGTTCCGGGACGACAGGGCATCAGCCCCAGCATTTT
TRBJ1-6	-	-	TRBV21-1	CASSVRDTYMSPLHF	TGTGCCAGCAGCGTGCGGGACACTTATATGTCACCCCTCCACTTT
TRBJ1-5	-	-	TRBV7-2	CASSLGQSSQPQHF	TGTGCCAGCAGCTTAGGACAGTCAAGTCAGCCCCAGCATTTT
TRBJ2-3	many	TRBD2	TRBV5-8	CASNPSGISTDTQYF	TGTGCCAGCAACCCTAGCGGGATTAGCACAGATACGCAGTATTTT
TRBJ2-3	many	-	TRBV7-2	CASSAGPVADTQYF	TGTGCCAGCAGCGCGGGCCCCGTCGCAGATACGCAGTATTTT
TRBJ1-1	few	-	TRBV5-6	CASSPAGLRRSGTEAFF	TGTGCCAGCAGCCCGGCAGGGCTCCGGCGCAGTGGGACTGAAGCTTTCTTT
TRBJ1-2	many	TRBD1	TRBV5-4	CASSPRDRGQVGYTF	TGTGCCAGCAGCCCCCGGGACAGGGGGCAAGTTGGCTACACCTTC
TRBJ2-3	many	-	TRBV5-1	CASSPTGDIADTQYF	TGCGCCAGCAGCCCGACGGGGGATATCGCAGATACGCAGTATTTT
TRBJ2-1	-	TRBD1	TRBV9	CASSNPGGNEQFF	TGTGCCAGCAGCAATCCAGGGGGTAATGAGCAGTTCTTC
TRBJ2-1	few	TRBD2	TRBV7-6	CASSQGLASTNEQFF	TGTGCCAGCAGCCAGGGACTAGCGAGTACCAATGAGCAGTTCTTC
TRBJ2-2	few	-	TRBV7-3	CASSRDSLSSLTGELFF	TGTGCCAGCAGCCGAGACAGTCTTTCCTCCCTCACCGGGGAGCTGTTTTTT
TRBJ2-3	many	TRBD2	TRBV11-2	CASSLAGIRTDTQYF	TGTGCCAGCAGCCTAGCGGGCATCCGCACAGATACGCAGTATTTT
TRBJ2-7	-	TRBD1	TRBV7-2	CASSRTGADYEQYF	TGTGCCAGCAGCCGGACAGGGGCGGACTACGAGCAGTACTTC
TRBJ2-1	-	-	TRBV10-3	CAITPESGAYNEQFF	TGTGCCATCACCCCGGAGAGCGGAGCTTACAATGAGCAGTTCTTC
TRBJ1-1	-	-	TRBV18	CASSPLEGLRTEAFF	TGTGCCAGCTCACCACTCGAGGGTCTGAGAACTGAAGCTTTCTTT
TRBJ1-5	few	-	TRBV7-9	CASSLEGLQPQHF	TGTGCCAGCAGTTTAGAAGGACTCCAGCCCCAGCATTTT